The 24 T cell receptor beta chains below all came from one sample that was sequenced in a study of shared clonotypes between healthy human individuals. TCRdb's copy holds only in-frame clones and misses some; the assay was immunoSEQ multiplex PCR. This table has fewer than 700,000 clones, 70% to 80% appearing once. The sample consisted of PBMCs. The receptors stem from a woman in her thirties or forties in good health. Some clones in this sample may be carry-over from other donors' samples.

This clone was found once. The CDR3 DNA sequence: TGTGCCAGCAGTGGGAGGGGGACAGGGGTTAATGGCTACACCTTC. Protein sequence: CASSGRGTGVNGYTF. The chain is built from TRBV27 and TRBJ1-2; TRBD1 matches 10 bases. The CDR3 runs 15 residues. V gave up 5 bases and J gave up 6 bases; unmatched junction bases: 9. CDR1 is MNHEY, CDR2 SMNVEV, per germline (reference sequence).

The genes are TRBV11-2 and TRBJ1-3; D is unresolved. V was clipped by 5 bases and J by 0 bases, with 14 bases between them. The CDR3 contains 16 residues. Germline CDR1 reads SGHAT; CDR2 reads FQNNGV. CDR3 protein: CASSPAWVRSGNTIYF. CDR3 DNA sequence: TGTGCCAGCAGCCCAGCCTGGGTCCGCTCTGGAAACACCATATATTTT.

Details on this clone: A much larger clone lies a single base off, so this may be a read error. Other nucleotide sequences in the sample specify the same CDR3. This chain links TRBV7-9 with TRBJ2-2; D is unclear. The V end lost 3 bases, the J end lost 1 base, and 0 bases lay between the germline ends. Germline CDR1 SEHNR, CDR2 FQNEAQ (reference sequence). This CDR3 is 12 amino acids long. The CDR3 DNA reads as TGTGCCAGCAGCTTGAACACCGGGGAGCTGTTTTTT. It is translated as CASSLNTGELFF.

V and J are TRBV6-1 and TRBJ1-2, with 8 bases fitting TRBD1. CDR1 is MNHNS, CDR2 SASEGT, per germline. CDR3 size: 17 residues. After removal of 4 bases from V and 6 bases from J, the junction contained 16 bases not matched to a gene. The CDR3: CASSGTEDRAYRDGYTF. DNA of the CDR3: TGTGCCAGCAGTGGGACCGAGGACAGGGCTTATCGAGATGGCTACACCTTC.

Here the CDR3 DNA reads TGTGCCACCACGGGTGGGCTAGAAGGACGCGATGAGCAGTTCTTC. Its translation: CATTGGLEGRDEQFF. The chain couples TRBV28 to TRBJ2-1; the D is unclear. This CDR3 contains 15 residues. Trimming took 10 bases from V and 8 from J, leaving 24 bases between them. The germline V gene encodes CDR1 MDHEN and CDR2 SYDVKM.

This clone was detected a few times. The J gene is TRBJ1-4, the V gene TRBV6-1; 7 bases are a match to TRBD1. CDR1 and CDR2 (germline): MNHNS, SASEGT. V shed 3 bases and J 7 bases; nucleotides not matched to a gene: 2. The CDR3 sequence is 13 residues long. The CDR3 here is CASSETGSEKLFF. DNA of the CDR3: TGTGCCAGCAGTGAGACAGGGTCTGAAAAACTGTTTTTT.

The chain links TRBV5-1 to TRBJ2-6; D ambiguous. Germline values: CDR1 SGHRS, CDR2 YFSETQ. The CDR3 sequence is 17 residues long. V was shortened by 4 bases and J by 0 bases, with 14 bases between the two germline ends. The CDR3 nucleotides read TGCGCCAGCAGCCCGACGTCAAGCCTCTCTGGGGCCAACGTCCTGACTTTC. It encodes CASSPTSSLSGANVLTF.

V is TRBV19 and J is TRBJ1-2; maybe TRBD1 (5 bases). Germline lookup yields CDR1 LNHDA and CDR2 SQIVND (reference sequence). The CDR3 has 13 amino acids. Trimming removed 5 bases from V and 7 bases from J, with 14 bases in between. The CDR3 coding sequence is TGTGCCAGTAGTCCTCAGACAGTCTTTGGCTACACCTTC. This encodes CASSPQTVFGYTF. The whole variable domain, remainder taken from reference TRBV19 and TRBJ1-2, is DGGITQSPKYLFRKEGQNVTLSCEQNLNHDAMYWYRQDPGQGLRLIYYSQIVNDFQKGDIAEGYSVSREKKESFPLTVTSAQKNPTAFYLCASSPQTVFGYTFGSGTRLTVV.

The rearrangement joins TRBV18 to TRBJ2-7; 7 nucleotides match TRBD2. Trimming removed 3 bases from V and 7 bases from J; junction bases left unmatched: 15. This CDR3 is 16 amino acids long. CDR1 is KGHSH and CDR2 is LQKENI in the germline V gene. The DNA of the CDR3 is TGTGCCAGCTCACCGGGCGGATGGCTAGCGGCTTGGGAGCAGTACTTC. Translation: CASSPGGWLAAWEQYF.

In this sample, this clone turned up once. The V gene is TRBV11-2, the J gene TRBJ2-7; D is unclear. The CDR3 is made up of 13 amino acids. Germline-derived CDR1 and CDR2 are SGHAT and FQNNGV. V was trimmed by 5 bases and J by 6 bases, leaving 14 bases between them. CDR3 loop: CASSPQISGEQYF. CDR3 sequence (DNA): TGTGCCAGCAGCCCACAAATATCGGGCGAGCAGTACTTC.

This clone was detected many times. The chain joins TRBV6-1 to TRBJ2-3; TRBD2 is a possible D gene (6 bases). The germline gives CDR1 MNHNS, CDR2 SASEGT. Trimming removed 8 bases at V and 4 bases at J, with 16 bases between. This CDR3 spans 14 amino acids. The CDR3 DNA reads TGTGCCAGCCTACTAGCAGACGTCCCAGATACGCAGTATTTT. Residues: CASLLADVPDTQYF.

Turning to this clone: With a much larger clone just one base away, this may be a read error. V usage is TRBV28 and J usage is TRBJ1-1, with unresolved D. The CDR3 sequence is 13 residues long. The V gene's germline CDR1 is MDHEN and CDR2 SYDVKM. V dropped 6 bases and J dropped 1 base, with 9 bases sitting between them. The CDR3: CASSAPKNTEAFF. The CDR3 bases are TGTGCCAGCAGCGCCCCCAAGAACACTGAAGCTTTCTTT.

This chain links TRBV9 with TRBJ2-2, with 8 bases fitting TRBD1. Germline-derived CDR1 and CDR2 are SGDLS and YYNGEE. The CDR3 consists of 15 residues. J was trimmed by 4 bases and V by 5 bases; bases with no gene match: 7. The CDR3: CASSRRGRPTGELFF. The CDR3 bases are TGTGCCAGCAGTCGCAGGGGGCGCCCCACCGGGGAGCTGTTTTTT.

The chain employs TRBV4-1 and TRBJ2-7; TRBD2 agrees at 7 bases. V shed 1 base, J shed 6 bases, and the junction held 15 bases outside the gene matches. Germline CDR1 reads MGHRA; CDR2 reads YSYEKL. The CDR3 is 17 residues long. The CDR3, as DNA: TGCGCCAGCAGCCAAGCGGCCACTGCGACGGGAGGTCCCGAGCAGTACTTC. It encodes CASSQAATATGGPEQYF.

V is TRBV7-2 and J is TRBJ1-2, with D possibly TRBD1 on 6 matching bases. Trimming removed 5 bases at V and 4 bases at J, with 20 bases between. Germline-derived CDR1 and CDR2 are SGHTA and FQGNSA. The CDR3 runs 16 residues. The CDR3 loop is CASSPQSDRRSYGYTF. The CDR3 DNA reads as TGTGCCAGCAGCCCACAAAGCGACAGGCGGAGCTATGGCTACACCTTC.

The chain joins TRBV5-1 to TRBJ2-3, with 8 bases lining up with TRBD1. The CDR3 contains 15 residues. Per the germline V gene, CDR1 is SGHRS and CDR2 is YFSETQ. With 4 bases clipped from V and 5 bases from J, the junction kept 9 bases outside the gene matches. This chain's CDR3 is CASSPQDRVVDTQYF. CDR3 nucleotide sequence: TGCGCCAGCAGCCCACAGGACAGGGTTGTAGATACGCAGTATTTT.

This rearrangement joins TRBV11-3 to TRBJ1-2; 8 bases fit TRBD1. The V segment lost 1 base and the J segment 7 bases; nucleotides outside the gene matches: 11. Looked up from germline, CDR1 is SGHNT and CDR2 is YENEEA. The CDR3 runs to 16 residues. The CDR3 DNA sequence: TGTGCCAGCAGCTTAGGAACGACAGGGGCAATGGGTGGCTACACCTTC. This encodes CASSLGTTGAMGGYTF.

J is TRBJ2-1 and V is TRBV29-1; D not certain. CDR3 length equals 11 residues. V lost 7 bases and J lost 6, with 10 bases in between. The V gene's germline CDR1 is SQVTM and CDR2 ANQGSEA. CDR3 loop: CSARRPNEQFF. The CDR3 nucleotides are TGCAGCGCCCGGCGACCCAATGAGCAGTTCTTC.

The V and J genes are TRBV6-6 and TRBJ2-6; D is ambiguous. This CDR3 region has 13 residues. The germline V gene has CDR1 MNHNY and CDR2 SVGAGI (reference sequence). The ends were cut back, 8 bases at V and 0 bases at J, with 5 bases in the middle. The CDR3 DNA is TGTGCCAGCGGGTCCTCTGGGGCCAACGTCCTGACTTTC. This sequence encodes CASGSSGANVLTF.

The chain recombines TRBV4-1 with TRBJ2-5; 8 bases map to TRBD2. The closer fit of TRBJ2-7 to the DNA end suggests the J call may be wrong. There are 15 residues in the CDR3. From germline, CDR1 is MGHRA and CDR2 YSYEKL. The CDR3 here is CASSQGVAGTYEQYF. The CDR3 DNA is TGCGCCAGCAGCCAAGGAGTAGCGGGAACATACGAGCAGTACTTC.

The chain carries TRBV18 and TRBJ2-7; D is possibly TRBD1 (6 bases). V was clipped by 0 bases and J by 5 bases, with 14 bases between them. This CDR3 is built from 15 residues. CDR1 and CDR2 from the germline V gene are KGHSH and LQKENI. The CDR3 bases are TGTGCCAGCTCACCACCGGGAACAGGGCTCAACGAGCAGTACTTC. Its protein is CASSPPGTGLNEQYF.

The rearrangement links TRBV7-3 to TRBJ2-2; 9 nucleotides align to TRBD2. J lost 5 bases, V lost 5 bases, and 6 bases had no gene match. This CDR3 region has 15 residues. Germline V gives CDR1 SGHTA, CDR2 FQGTGA. The CDR3 DNA is TGTGCCAGCAGCCCCTTAGCGGGAGAAACCGGGGAGCTGTTTTTT. It codes for CASSPLAGETGELFF.

The chain has TRBV15 and TRBJ2-7; D is unresolved. V dropped 3 bases and J dropped 5 bases, with 11 bases sitting between them. Germline V gene sequence: CDR1 LNHNV, CDR2 YYDKDF (reference sequence). This CDR3 comprises 13 residues. CDR3 coding DNA: TGTGCCACCAGCAGTAGTTTAGGGAACGAGCAGTACTTC. Protein product: CATSSSLGNEQYF.

J is TRBJ2-7 and V is TRBV28; 7 bases are shared with TRBD1. The germline V gene encodes CDR1 MDHEN and CDR2 SYDVKM. The CDR3 loop spans 17 amino acids. Trimming took 5 bases from V and 3 from J; bases not matched to a gene: 16. The CDR3: CASSIPPRQGLSYEQYF. In DNA, the CDR3 is TGTGCCAGCAGTATACCCCCACGACAGGGTTTAAGCTACGAGCAGTACTTC.